The rows below give T cell receptor beta chains drawn from one sample of a study of shared clonotypes between healthy human individuals. This table comes from immunoSEQ multiplex PCR, and its TCRdb copy is limited to in-frame clones, with some not included. The data contain hundreds of thousands of clones, approximately 79% of them singletons. Material: memory CD4+ T cells sorted from blood. The receptor set was obtained from a woman aged 25 to 39 in good health. CDR3s include the opening cysteine and the closing phenylalanine or tryptophan. The order of the fields is D gene, V gene, J gene, clone size, CDR3 protein, CDR3 DNA. The D gene is left open where the match is weak. A clone size is listed for some rows: how often the clone was seen (once, few, many), or a class if it is expanded.

.,TRBV28,TRBJ2-7,many,CASSFKYEQYF,TGTGCCAGCAGTTTTAAATACGAGCAGTACTTC
.,TRBV15,TRBJ2-3,.,CATSRDPLAGTDTQYF,TGTGCCACCAGCAGAGATCCGCTAGCCGGCACAGATACGCAGTATTTT
TRBD2,TRBV18,TRBJ2-7,.,CASSPPGLAGGPSYEQYF,TGTGCCAGCTCACCACCGGGGCTAGCGGGAGGGCCTTCCTACGAGCAGTACTTC
.,TRBV11-2,TRBJ2-1,.,CASSLGVNNEQFF,TGTGCCAGCAGCTTAGGAGTGAACAATGAGCAGTTCTTC
TRBD2,TRBV9,TRBJ2-5,.,CASSVGGRYQETQYF,TGTGCCAGCAGCGTTGGCGGGAGGTACCAAGAGACCCAGTACTTC
.,TRBV7-6,TRBJ2-7,many,CASSGGLGSSYEQYF,TGTGCCAGCAGCGGAGGGCTGGGGAGCTCCTACGAGCAGTACTTC
TRBD1,TRBV11-2,TRBJ2-7,once,CASSLKRIGQGIYEQYF,TGTGCCAGCAGCTTAAAAAGAATAGGACAGGGTATCTACGAGCAGTACTTC
.,TRBV5-1,TRBJ1-1,.,CASSSGDTGLNTEAFF,TGCGCCAGCAGCTCAGGGGATACAGGGCTGAACACTGAAGCTTTCTTT
.,TRBV7-9,TRBJ2-3,.,CASNAGEFTDTQYF,TGTGCCAGCAACGCAGGGGAGTTCACAGATACGCAGTATTTT
.,TRBV9,TRBJ2-5,few,CASSPSHF,TGTGCCAGCAGCCCGTCTCACTTC
TRBD2,TRBV4-1,TRBJ2-1,.,CASSQTPSGGGSYNEQFF,TGCGCCAGCAGCCAGACCCCTAGCGGGGGGGGCTCCTACAATGAGCAGTTCTTC
TRBD2,TRBV7-2,TRBJ2-1,many,CASSLVASGGREFF,TGTGCCAGCAGCTTAGTAGCTAGCGGAGGAAGGGAGTTCTTC
TRBD2,TRBV28,TRBJ2-2,.,CASSKPSGPGGGELFF,TGTGCCAGCAGTAAACCTAGCGGCCCCGGGGGCGGGGAGCTGTTTTTT
.,TRBV9,TRBJ1-2,few,CASSVVPGEPYGYTF,TGTGCCAGCAGCGTAGTGCCAGGGGAGCCCTATGGCTACACCTTC
.,TRBV4-1,TRBJ2-1,.,CASSQGPYNEQFF,TGCGCCAGCAGCCAGGGACCATACAATGAGCAGTTCTTC
.,TRBV7-3,TRBJ2-3,.,CASSLTGTNPTDTQYF,TGTGCCAGCAGCTTAACCGGGACCAACCCCACAGATACGCAGTATTTT
.,TRBV11-2,TRBJ2-1,once,CASSQDGSSYNEQFF,TGTGCCAGCAGCCAAGACGGGAGTTCCTACAATGAGCAGTTCTTC
.,TRBV28,TRBJ2-2,.,CASSPPPGHGGELFF,TGTGCCAGCAGTCCCCCCCCGGGCCATGGCGGGGAGCTGTTTTTT
.,TRBV7-2,TRBJ2-4,.,CASSLVVRDIQYF,TGTGCCAGCAGCTTAGTAGTTAGAGACATTCAGTACTTC
.,TRBV18,TRBJ2-7,once,CASSPCTVGDCEQYF,TGTGCCAGCTCACCATGCACAGTGGGGGACTGCGAGCAGTACTTC
TRBD1,TRBV28,TRBJ1-2,.,CASTLGQGSLNYGYTF,TGTGCCAGCACCTTGGGACAGGGGAGCCTTAACTATGGCTACACCTTC
TRBD1,TRBV27,TRBJ2-7,.,CASSTTGAAEQYF,TGTGCCAGCAGTACAACAGGGGCGGCGGAGCAGTACTTC
TRBD2,TRBV5-1,TRBJ2-1,.,CASSAGLAGHNSYNEQFF,TGCGCCAGCAGCGCGGGACTAGCGGGCCACAACTCCTACAATGAGCAGTTCTTC
.,TRBV7-9,TRBJ1-2,.,CASSLDLYGYTF,TGTGCCAGCAGCTTAGATCTCTATGGCTACACCTTC
TRBD2,TRBV11-2,TRBJ2-1,.,CASSFGLGRYEQFF,TGTGCCAGCAGCTTCGGACTAGGTCGCTATGAGCAGTTCTTC
TRBD1,TRBV28,TRBJ1-2,.,CASITRGGGVYGYTF,TGTGCCAGCATCACGCGAGGGGGCGGGGTGTATGGCTACACCTTC
.,TRBV2,TRBJ2-7,few,CASSVFRGEAYEQYF,TGTGCCAGCAGTGTGTTCCGCGGGGAGGCCTACGAGCAGTACTTC
.,TRBV19,TRBJ2-1,.,CASSRGNWHEQFF,TGTGCCAGTAGTCGGGGGAATTGGCATGAGCAGTTCTTC
.,TRBV19,TRBJ2-3,many,CASSISIEGSDTQYF,TGTGCCAGTAGTATATCCATTGAGGGGTCAGATACGCAGTATTTT
.,TRBV11-2,TRBJ2-5,.,CASSRGRLQETQYF,TGTGCCAGCAGCCGGGGACGGTTGCAAGAGACCCAGTACTTC
.,TRBV20-1,TRBJ2-5,.,CSASQETQYF,TGCAGTGCGAGCCAAGAGACCCAGTACTTC
.,TRBV7-8,TRBJ1-5,.,CASSPLRGGNQPQHF,TGTGCCAGCAGCCCCCTAAGAGGGGGCAATCAGCCCCAGCATTTT
.,TRBV11-2,TRBJ2-2,.,CASNLQGANTGELFF,TGTGCCAGCAATCTCCAGGGAGCGAACACCGGGGAGCTGTTTTTT
.,TRBV5-1,TRBJ1-1,few,CASSGDGNTEAFF,TGCGCCAGCAGCGGGGACGGGAACACTGAAGCTTTCTTT
.,TRBV6-1,TRBJ2-2,.,CASSDFGRANTGELFF,TGTGCCAGCAGTGATTTCGGGAGAGCCAACACCGGGGAGCTGTTTTTT
.,TRBV29-1,TRBJ2-2,few,CSAGTFNTGELFF,TGCAGCGCCGGGACTTTTAACACCGGGGAGCTGTTTTTT
.,TRBV30,TRBJ2-5,.,CAWSVRAAETQYF,TGTGCCTGGAGTGTACGGGCCGCAGAGACCCAGTACTTC
.,TRBV28,TRBJ2-7,.,CATKPGFSYEQYF,TGTGCCACCAAACCAGGGTTCTCCTACGAGCAGTACTTC
TRBD2,TRBV6-4,TRBJ2-1,.,CASSSLAGSGNEQFF,TGTGCCAGCAGTTCTCTAGCGGGCTCGGGGAATGAGCAGTTCTTC
.,TRBV7-6,TRBJ1-3,.,CASSQQAPGNTIYF,TGTGCCAGCAGCCAGCAAGCTCCTGGAAACACCATATATTTT
TRBD1,TRBV6-1,TRBJ2-1,many,CASSGRQGAINNEQFF,TGTGCCAGCAGTGGTCGACAGGGGGCAATTAACAATGAGCAGTTCTTC
.,TRBV10-3,TRBJ2-3,.,CAISGTESTDTQYF,TGTGCCATCAGTGGGACGGAGAGCACAGATACGCAGTATTTT
.,TRBV15,TRBJ1-2,once,CATSPGRLAEGYTF,TGTGCCACCAGCCCCGGGCGGTTAGCGGAAGGCTACACCTTC
.,TRBV7-6,TRBJ1-4,.,CASSLFGTHEKLFF,TGTGCCAGCAGCTTATTCGGGACGCATGAAAAACTGTTTTTT
.,TRBV23-1,TRBJ2-7,.,CASSTDYRLTYEQYF,TGCGCCAGCAGTACGGACTATCGGTTAACCTACGAGCAGTACTTC
.,TRBV29-1,TRBJ2-6,.,CSVQIPGANVLTF,TGCAGCGTCCAAATCCCTGGGGCCAACGTCCTGACTTTC
TRBD1,TRBV9,TRBJ1-3,.,CASSVRGQGDGNTIYF,TGTGCCAGCAGTGTCCGCGGACAGGGAGATGGAAACACCATATATTTT